This T cell receptor beta chain appears in the sequencing data of a study of cytomegalovirus exposure and HLA in healthy donors. Study observations and caveats: Through in vitro validation, three CMV-associated chains were shown to be specific for CMV antigens. It is likely that the observed cluster of highly shared sequence variants was a sequencing artifact.

Both 60 Vbeta primers and 13 Jbeta primers went into the PCR. Generated by immunoSEQ multiplex PCR, the TCRdb table keeps only in-frame clones and is missing some. Of 100,000 to 150,000 clones in the sample, approximately 82% are singletons; the top ten hold 2.7%. This clone was counted between two and nine times. Its target is not known. Sequenced sample: PBMCs. This clonotype was sampled from a boy aged 2 to 9 in good health and CMV-seronegative.

The CDR3 loop reads CASSQGVGQGGQPQHF. The CDR3 DNA sequence: TGTGCCAGCAGCCAGGGGGTGGGACAGGGTGGTCAGCCCCAGCATTTT. The chain links TRBV7-9 to TRBJ1-5; TRBD1 matches at 9 bases. The CDR3 is 16 amino acids. Losses at the gene ends were 5 bases for V and 6 bases for J; bases not matched to a gene: 11. Germline CDR1 and CDR2: SEHNR and FQNEAQ (reference sequence).